Listed below are T cell receptor beta chains from one sample, sequenced in a study of CD8+ T cells in alopecia areata. Profiled with immunoSEQ multiplex PCR; TCRdb holds only in-frame clones, not every one. The sample lists approximately 190,000 clones, roughly 50% occurring once. Sequences were derived from CD4+ T cells sorted from blood, sampled at week 24, from a patient treated with tofacitinib. The source is a human donor with alopecia areata. Both conserved end residues are part of each CDR3. Each record gives: J gene, V gene, D gene, clone size, CDR3 protein, CDR3 DNA. The D gene is left open where the match is weak. A row's size may be missing; if present it is once, few, many or a size class.

J gene: TRBJ1-2; V gene: TRBV29-1; D gene: -; clone size: once; CDR3 protein: CSVPGHGYTF; CDR3 DNA: TGCAGCGTCCCAGGGCATGGCTACACCTTC
J gene: TRBJ1-3; V gene: TRBV9; D gene: -; clone size: -; CDR3 protein: CASSQTPGRSGNTIYF; CDR3 DNA: TGTGCCAGCAGCCAAACTCCGGGACGCTCTGGAAACACCATATATTTT
J gene: TRBJ2-1; V gene: TRBV30; D gene: -; clone size: -; CDR3 protein: CAWSDSFGEQFF; CDR3 DNA: TGTGCCTGGAGCGATTCCTTCGGTGAGCAGTTCTTC
J gene: TRBJ1-5; V gene: TRBV4-1; D gene: TRBD1; clone size: -; CDR3 protein: CASSLQGTGNQPQHF; CDR3 DNA: TGCGCCAGCAGCCTTCAGGGGACAGGGAATCAGCCCCAGCATTTT
J gene: TRBJ1-2; V gene: TRBV25-1; D gene: -; clone size: -; CDR3 protein: CASSTDYYGYTF; CDR3 DNA: TGTGCCAGCAGCACCGATTACTATGGCTACACCTTC
J gene: TRBJ1-1; V gene: TRBV29-1; D gene: -; clone size: -; CDR3 protein: CSVDLGNTEAFF; CDR3 DNA: TGCAGCGTTGATCTGGGGAACACTGAAGCTTTCTTT
J gene: TRBJ2-5; V gene: TRBV5-4; D gene: -; clone size: -; CDR3 protein: CASRRDLEETQYF; CDR3 DNA: TGTGCCAGCAGGCGGGACTTGGAGGAGACCCAGTACTTC
J gene: TRBJ2-2; V gene: TRBV7-3; D gene: -; clone size: -; CDR3 protein: CASSSGSTGELFF; CDR3 DNA: TGTGCCAGCAGCTCGGGGTCCACCGGGGAGCTGTTTTTT
J gene: TRBJ2-7; V gene: TRBV6-5; D gene: TRBD2; clone size: -; CDR3 protein: CASSRTSRAYEQYF; CDR3 DNA: TGTGCCAGCAGTCGGACTAGCAGGGCCTACGAGCAGTACTTC
J gene: TRBJ1-3; V gene: TRBV5-4; D gene: -; clone size: -; CDR3 protein: CASSLRGNTIYF; CDR3 DNA: TGTGCCAGCAGCTTGCGCGGGAACACCATATATTTT
J gene: TRBJ1-1; V gene: TRBV9; D gene: TRBD1; clone size: few; CDR3 protein: CASSVVTGTANTEAFF; CDR3 DNA: TGTGCCAGCAGCGTTGTCACCGGGACAGCGAACACTGAAGCTTTCTTT
J gene: TRBJ2-3; V gene: TRBV5-1; D gene: TRBD1; clone size: -; CDR3 protein: CASSTGQSTDTQYF; CDR3 DNA: TGCGCCAGCAGCACGGGACAGAGCACAGATACGCAGTATTTT
J gene: TRBJ2-3; V gene: TRBV7-2; D gene: -; clone size: -; CDR3 protein: CASSPDRTDTQYF; CDR3 DNA: TGTGCCAGCAGCCCCGACCGCACAGATACGCAGTATTTT
J gene: TRBJ2-1; V gene: TRBV14; D gene: TRBD2; clone size: -; CDR3 protein: CASGLAGIYEQFF; CDR3 DNA: TGTGCCAGCGGACTAGCGGGGATCTATGAGCAGTTCTTC
J gene: TRBJ1-2; V gene: TRBV6-6; D gene: -; clone size: once; CDR3 protein: CASSLLPPGNYGYTF; CDR3 DNA: TGTGCCAGCAGTCTGCTCCCGCCAGGGAACTATGGCTACACCTTC
J gene: TRBJ2-1; V gene: TRBV30; D gene: -; clone size: -; CDR3 protein: CAWDYSPGLDQFF; CDR3 DNA: TGTGCCTGGGACTACTCCCCGGGACTTGATCAGTTCTTC
J gene: TRBJ2-3; V gene: TRBV7-6; D gene: TRBD2; clone size: -; CDR3 protein: CASSMTSGMASDTQYF; CDR3 DNA: TGTGCCAGCAGCATGACTAGCGGGATGGCTTCAGATACGCAGTATTTT
J gene: TRBJ2-2; V gene: TRBV7-8; D gene: -; clone size: -; CDR3 protein: CASSPRLGTGELFF; CDR3 DNA: TGTGCCAGCAGCCCCCGACTGGGCACCGGGGAGCTGTTTTTT
J gene: TRBJ1-2; V gene: TRBV29-1; D gene: TRBD1; clone size: -; CDR3 protein: CSADYWTGDSYGYTF; CDR3 DNA: TGCAGCGCTGATTATTGGACAGGGGATAGTTATGGCTACACCTTC
J gene: TRBJ2-5; V gene: TRBV7-2; D gene: -; clone size: many; CDR3 protein: CASSPGIRETQYF; CDR3 DNA: TGTGCCAGCAGCCCCGGGATTAGGGAGACCCAGTACTTC